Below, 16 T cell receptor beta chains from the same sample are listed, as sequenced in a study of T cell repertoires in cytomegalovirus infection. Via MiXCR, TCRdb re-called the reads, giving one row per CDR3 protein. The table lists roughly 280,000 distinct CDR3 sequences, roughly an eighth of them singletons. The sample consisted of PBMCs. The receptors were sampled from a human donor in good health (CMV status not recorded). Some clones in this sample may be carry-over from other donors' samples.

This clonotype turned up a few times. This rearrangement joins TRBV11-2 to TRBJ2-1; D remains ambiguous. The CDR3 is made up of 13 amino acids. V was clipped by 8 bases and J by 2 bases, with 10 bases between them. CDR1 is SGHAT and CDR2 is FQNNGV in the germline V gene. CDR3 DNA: TGTGCCAGCGCTTTGGCGGCCTACAATGAGCAGTTCTTC. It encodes CASALAAYNEQFF.

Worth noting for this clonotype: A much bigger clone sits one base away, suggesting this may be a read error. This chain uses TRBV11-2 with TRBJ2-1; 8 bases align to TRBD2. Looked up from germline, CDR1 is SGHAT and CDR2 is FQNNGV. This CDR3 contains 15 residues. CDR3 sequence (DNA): TGTGCCAACAGCTTACTTCGGACTAGCTTAAATGAGCAGTTCTTC. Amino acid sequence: CANSLLRTSLNEQFF. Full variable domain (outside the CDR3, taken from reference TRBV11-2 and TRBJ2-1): EAGVAQSPRYKIIEKRQSVAFWCNPISGHATLYWYQQILGQGPKLLIQFQNNGVVDDSQLPKDRFSAERLKGVDSTLKIQPAKLEDSAVYLCANSLLRTSLNEQFFGPGTRLTVL.

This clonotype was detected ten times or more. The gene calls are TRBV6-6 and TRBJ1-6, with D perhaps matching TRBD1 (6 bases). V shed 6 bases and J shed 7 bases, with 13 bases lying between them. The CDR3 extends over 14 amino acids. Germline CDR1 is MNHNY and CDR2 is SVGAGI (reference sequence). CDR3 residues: CASRSSGDNSPLHF. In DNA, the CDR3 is TGTGCCAGCAGGTCATCAGGGGACAATTCACCCCTCCACTTT.

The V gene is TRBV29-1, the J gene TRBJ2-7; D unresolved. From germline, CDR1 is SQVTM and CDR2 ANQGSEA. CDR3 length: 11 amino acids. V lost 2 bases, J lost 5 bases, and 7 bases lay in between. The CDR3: CSVETLDEQYF. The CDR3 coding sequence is TGCAGCGTTGAAACATTGGACGAGCAGTACTTC.

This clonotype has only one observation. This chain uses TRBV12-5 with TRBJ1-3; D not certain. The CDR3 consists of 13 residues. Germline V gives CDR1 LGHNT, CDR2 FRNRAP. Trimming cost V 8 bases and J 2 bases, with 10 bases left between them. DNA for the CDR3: TGTGCTAGTTTTGAGGGAACTGGAAACACCATATATTTT. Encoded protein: CASFEGTGNTIYF.

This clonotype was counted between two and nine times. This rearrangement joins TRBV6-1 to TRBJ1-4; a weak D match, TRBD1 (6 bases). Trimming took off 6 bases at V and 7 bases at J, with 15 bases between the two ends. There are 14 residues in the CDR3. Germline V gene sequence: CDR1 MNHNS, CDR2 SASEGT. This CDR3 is CASRSGTTTEKLFF. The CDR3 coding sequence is TGTGCCAGCAGATCCGGGACAACGACTGAAAAACTGTTTTTT.

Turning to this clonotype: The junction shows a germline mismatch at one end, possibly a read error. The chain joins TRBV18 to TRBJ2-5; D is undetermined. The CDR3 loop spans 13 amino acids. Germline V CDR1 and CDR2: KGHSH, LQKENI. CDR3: CASSQSAQETQYF. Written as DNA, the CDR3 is TGTGCCAGTTCACAATCGGCTCAAGAGACCCAGTACTTC.

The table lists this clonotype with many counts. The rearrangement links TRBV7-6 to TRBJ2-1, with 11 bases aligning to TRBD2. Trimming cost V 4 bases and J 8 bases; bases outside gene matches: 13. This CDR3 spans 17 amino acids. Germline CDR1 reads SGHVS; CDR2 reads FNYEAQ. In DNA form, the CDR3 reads TGTGCCAGCAGCTCTAGCGGGGGGACTTTCAGGGTCGATGAGCAGTTCTTC. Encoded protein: CASSSSGGTFRVDEQFF.

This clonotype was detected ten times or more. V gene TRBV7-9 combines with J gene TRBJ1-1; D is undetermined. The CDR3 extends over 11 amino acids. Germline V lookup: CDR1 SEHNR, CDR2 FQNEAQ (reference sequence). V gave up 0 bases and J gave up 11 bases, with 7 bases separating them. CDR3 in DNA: TGTGCCAGCAGCTTAGCTAAGGGTGCTTTCTTT. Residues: CASSLAKGAFF. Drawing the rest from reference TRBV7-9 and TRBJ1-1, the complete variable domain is DTGVSQNPRHKITKRGQNVTFRCDPISEHNRLYWYRQTLGQGPEFLTYFQNEAQLEKSRLLSDRFSAERPKGSFSTLEIQRTEQGDSAMYLCASSLAKGAFFGQGTRLTVV.

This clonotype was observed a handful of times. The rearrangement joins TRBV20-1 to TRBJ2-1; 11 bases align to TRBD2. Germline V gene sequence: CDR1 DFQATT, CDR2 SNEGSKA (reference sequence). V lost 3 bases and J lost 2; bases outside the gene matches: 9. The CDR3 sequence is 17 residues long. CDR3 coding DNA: TGCAGTGCTAGTTGGCTAGCGGGAGGTTTCGCCTACAATGAGCAGTTCTTC. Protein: CSASWLAGGFAYNEQFF.

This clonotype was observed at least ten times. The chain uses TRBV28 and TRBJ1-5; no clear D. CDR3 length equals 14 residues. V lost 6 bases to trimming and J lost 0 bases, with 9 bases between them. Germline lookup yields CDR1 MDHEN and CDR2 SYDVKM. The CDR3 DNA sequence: TGTGCCAGCAGAGGCCGGCCTAGCAATCAGCCCCAGCATTTT. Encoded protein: CASRGRPSNQPQHF.

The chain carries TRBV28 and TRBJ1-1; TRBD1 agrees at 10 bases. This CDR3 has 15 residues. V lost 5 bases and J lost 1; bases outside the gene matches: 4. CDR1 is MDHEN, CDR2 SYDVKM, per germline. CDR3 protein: CASSRGDRGNTEAFF. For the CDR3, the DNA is TGTGCCAGCAGTCGCGGGGACAGGGGGAACACTGAAGCTTTCTTT. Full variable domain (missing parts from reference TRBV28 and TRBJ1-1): DVKVTQSSRYLVKRTGEKVFLECVQDMDHENMFWYRQDPGLGLRLIYFSYDVKMKEKGDIPEGYSVSREKKERFSLILESASTNQTSMYLCASSRGDRGNTEAFFGQGTRLTVV.

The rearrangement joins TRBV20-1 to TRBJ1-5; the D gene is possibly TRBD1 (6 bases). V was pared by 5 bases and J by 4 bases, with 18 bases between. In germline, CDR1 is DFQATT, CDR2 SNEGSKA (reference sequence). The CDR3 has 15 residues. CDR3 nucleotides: TGCAGTGCTTATGACAGGTTGGGGGGTAATCAGCCCCAGCATTTT. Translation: CSAYDRLGGNQPQHF.

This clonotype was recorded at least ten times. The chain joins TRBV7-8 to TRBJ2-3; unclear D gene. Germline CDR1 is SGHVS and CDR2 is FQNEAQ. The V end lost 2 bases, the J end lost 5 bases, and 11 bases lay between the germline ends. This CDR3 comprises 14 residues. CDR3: CASSLNPRVDTQYF. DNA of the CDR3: TGTGCCAGCAGCTTAAATCCGAGAGTAGATACGCAGTATTTT.

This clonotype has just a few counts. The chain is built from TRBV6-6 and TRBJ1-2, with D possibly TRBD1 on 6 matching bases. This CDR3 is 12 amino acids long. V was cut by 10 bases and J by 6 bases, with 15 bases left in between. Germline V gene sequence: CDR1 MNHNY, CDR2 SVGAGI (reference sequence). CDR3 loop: CATKQGGHGYTF. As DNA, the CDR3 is TGTGCCACCAAACAGGGCGGACATGGCTACACCTTC.

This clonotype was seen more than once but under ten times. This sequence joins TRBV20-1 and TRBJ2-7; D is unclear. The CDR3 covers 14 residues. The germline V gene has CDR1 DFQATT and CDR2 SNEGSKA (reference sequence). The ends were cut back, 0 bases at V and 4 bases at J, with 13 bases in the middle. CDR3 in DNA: TGCAGTGCTAGAGATGCCGTCTATTCTTACGAGCAGTACTTC. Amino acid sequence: CSARDAVYSYEQYF.